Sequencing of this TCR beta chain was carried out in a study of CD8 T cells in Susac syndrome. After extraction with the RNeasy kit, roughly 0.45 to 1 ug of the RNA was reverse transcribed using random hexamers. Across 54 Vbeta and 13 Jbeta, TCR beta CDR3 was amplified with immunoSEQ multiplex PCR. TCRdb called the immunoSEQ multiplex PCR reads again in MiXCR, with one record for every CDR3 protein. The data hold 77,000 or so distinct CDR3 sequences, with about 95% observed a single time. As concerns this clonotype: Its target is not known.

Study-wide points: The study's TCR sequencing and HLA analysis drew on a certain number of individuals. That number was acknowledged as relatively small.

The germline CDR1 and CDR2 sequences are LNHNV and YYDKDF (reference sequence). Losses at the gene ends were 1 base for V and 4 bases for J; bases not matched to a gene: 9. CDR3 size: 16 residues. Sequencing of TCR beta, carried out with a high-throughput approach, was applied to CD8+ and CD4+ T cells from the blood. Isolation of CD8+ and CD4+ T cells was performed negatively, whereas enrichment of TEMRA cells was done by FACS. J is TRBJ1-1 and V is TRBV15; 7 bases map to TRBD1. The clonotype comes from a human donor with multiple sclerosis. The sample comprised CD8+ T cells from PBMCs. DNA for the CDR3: TGTGCCACCAGCAGAGGCGATTCAGGGGGTATCACTGAAGCTTTCTTT. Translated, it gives CATSRGDSGGITEAFF.